This TCR beta chain originates from a study of CD8+ T cells in alopecia areata. Following RNA extraction, reverse transcription yielded cDNA that acted as the sequencing template. Data came from immunoSEQ multiplex PCR; TCRdb stores just in-frame clones and leaves some out. The sample contains hundreds of thousands of clones, 50% to 60% of which appear only once. A note on this clone: Its antigen is unidentified.

V was trimmed by 5 bases and J by 0 bases, leaving 16 bases between them. The CDR3 spans 16 residues. Germline CDR1 is SGHVS and CDR2 is FQNEAQ. Broader study findings: Normal scalp had lower clonality than lesional scalp, with alopecia totalis/universalis lesions showing this most strongly.

This material consisted of CD4+ T cells sorted from blood, taken at week 0. The rearrangement links TRBV7-8 to TRBJ1-2; D is perhaps TRBD1 (6 bases). The receptor was derived from a human donor with alopecia areata. This CDR3 reads CASSPQGLMANYGYTF. In nucleotides, the CDR3 is TGTGCCAGCAGCCCCCAGGGGCTAATGGCTAACTATGGCTACACCTTC.